This T cell receptor beta chain is drawn from a study of spatial heterogeneity in lung cancer. Study in general: About 73 TRACERx patients with early, untreated non-small cell lung cancer donated samples. Approximately 24 months after resection was the median timing of the follow-up PBMC samples, which were sequenced when available.

As concerns this clonotype: What it recognizes is unknown.

General study results and limits: Ubiquitous, expanded tumor-derived TCRs were more frequently observed in blood at resection than at follow-up.

J was trimmed by 4 bases and V by 6 bases; bases with no gene match: 16. The germline V gene encodes CDR1 MNHEY and CDR2 SMNVEV (reference sequence). The CDR3 spans 17 residues. Time point defined: blood at routine non-recurrence follow-up after resection. No cell sorting; template was whole RNA from tumor, lung tissue or PBMC. One entry per CDR3 protein results from TCRdb running MiXCR on the 5' RACE reads. The data show some 120,000 distinct CDR3 sequences, with over 9% seen just once and 16% held by the top ten. The sample consisted of PBMCs, taken at follow-up. V usage is TRBV27 and J usage is TRBJ2-7; TRBD1 matches at 9 bases. This clonotype was obtained from a male donor with early-stage non-small cell lung cancer. Here the CDR3 DNA reads TGTGCCAGCAGCCCGAGACTAGGACAGGGGAGGACGTACGAGCAGTACTTC. Translation: CASSPRLGQGRTYEQYF.